Presented here are 23 T cell receptor beta chains from one specimen sequenced in a study of shared clonotypes between healthy human individuals. The data were produced by immunoSEQ multiplex PCR, yet TCRdb's version contains in-frame clones alone and is incomplete. The data contain hundreds of thousands of clones, approximately 79% of them singletons. Sequencing input: memory CD4+ T cells sorted from blood. The subset is: CD45RA-negative fraction. The receptors here all came from a woman aged 25 to 39 in good health.

In its sample, this clone was seen once. The V gene is TRBV7-9, the J gene TRBJ2-4; 9 nucleotides match TRBD1. Germline CDR1 and CDR2: SEHNR and FQNEAQ (reference sequence). V gave up 5 bases and J gave up 8 bases; unmatched junction bases: 7. This CDR3 comprises 14 residues. The CDR3 protein is CASSPDRGNDIQYF. CDR3 in DNA: TGTGCCAGCAGCCCGGACAGGGGAAATGACATTCAGTACTTC.

V is TRBV5-1 and J is TRBJ1-2; TRBD1 aligns across 7 bases. The CDR3 consists of 14 residues. Germline V gives CDR1 SGHRS, CDR2 YFSETQ. Losses at the gene ends were 7 bases for V and 0 bases for J; bases not matched to a gene: 6. CDR3 sequence (DNA): TGCGCCAGCGGAAGGGGGCCACCTAACTATGGCTACACCTTC. It translates to CASGRGPPNYGYTF. The variable domain in full, with the rest retrieved from reference TRBV5-1 and TRBJ1-2, is KAGVTQTPRYLIKTRGQQVTLSCSPISGHRSVSWYQQTPGQGLQFLFEYFSETQRNKGNFPGRFSGRQFSNSRSEMNVSTLELGDSALYLCASGRGPPNYGYTFGSGTRLTVV.

The chain links TRBV28 to TRBJ1-4, with D hard to call. The ends were cut back, 6 bases at V and 6 bases at J, with 8 bases in the middle. Germline values: CDR1 MDHEN, CDR2 SYDVKM. This CDR3 comprises 12 residues. The CDR3 reads CASSPLHEKLFF. The DNA of the CDR3 is TGTGCCAGCAGCCCACTTCATGAAAAACTGTTTTTT.

This clone was detected only a few times. The same CDR3 is also encoded by other DNA sequences in this sample. The gene calls are TRBV5-1 and TRBJ2-3; 8 nucleotides match TRBD1. This CDR3 region has 14 residues. The germline gives CDR1 SGHRS, CDR2 YFSETQ. J lost 6 bases, V lost 4 bases, and 7 bases had no gene match. The CDR3 is CASSLGQGGDTQYF. The CDR3 DNA reads TGCGCCAGCAGCCTTGGACAGGGTGGGGATACGCAGTATTTT.

The chain carries TRBV18 and TRBJ2-1; TRBD2 agrees at 14 bases. With V trimmed by 6 bases and J by 8 bases, 9 bases remained unmatched. Looked up from germline, CDR1 is KGHSH and CDR2 is LQKENI. CDR3 length: 16 amino acids. The CDR3 sequence is CASSQPGLAGVDEQFF. The DNA for the CDR3 is TGTGCCAGCTCCCAACCGGGACTAGCGGGAGTCGATGAGCAGTTCTTC.

The chain carries TRBV6-4 and TRBJ1-1, with 7 bases that match TRBD1. V trimming: 3 bases; J trimming: 4 bases; junction bases outside the gene matches: 8. This CDR3 contains 15 residues. Per the germline V gene, CDR1 is MRHNA and CDR2 is SNTAGT. CDR3 loop: CASSDQPGQSTEAFF. Written as DNA, the CDR3 is TGTGCCAGCAGTGATCAGCCGGGACAGAGCACTGAAGCTTTCTTT.

This clone was counted at least ten times. DNA of the CDR3: TGTGCCAGCAGCTACTCCGGGACAGGGGGCGGGTACGAGCAGTACTTC. It is translated as CASSYSGTGGGYEQYF. This rearrangement joins TRBV7-2 to TRBJ2-7, with 12 bases that match TRBD1. Germline lookup yields CDR1 SGHTA and CDR2 FQGNSA. There are 16 residues in the CDR3. With 4 bases clipped from V and 4 bases from J, the junction kept 8 bases outside the gene matches. The full variable domain, rest sourced from reference TRBV7-2 and TRBJ2-7, is GAGVSQSPSNKVTEKGKDVELRCDPISGHTALYWYRQSLGQGLEFLIYFQGNSAPDKSGLPSDRFSAERTGGSVSTLTIQRTQQEDSAVYLCASSYSGTGGGYEQYFGPGTRLTVT.

This chain uses TRBV10-2 with TRBJ2-6, with D uncertain. The V end was cut by 2 bases, the J end by 0 bases, with 14 bases between. The CDR3 covers 18 residues. Germline CDR1 reads WSHSY; CDR2 reads SAAADI. The CDR3 coding sequence is TGCGCCAGCAGTGAGGAGGCAAAACCCCTCTCTGGGGCCAACGTCCTGACTTTC. Its translation is CASSEEAKPLSGANVLTF.

The V gene is TRBV28, the J gene TRBJ1-5; no clear D gene. Germline V lookup: CDR1 MDHEN, CDR2 SYDVKM. The V end was cut by 1 base, the J end by 2 bases, with 15 bases between. This CDR3 has 17 amino acids. CDR3 sequence: CASSLSGRLGGNQPQHF. The CDR3 DNA follows: TGTGCCAGCAGTTTATCGGGTCGGCTTGGCGGCAATCAGCCCCAGCATTTT.

This clone was seen more than once but under ten times. The rearrangement links TRBV28 to TRBJ1-4; D is ambiguous. CDR1 and CDR2 from the germline V gene are MDHEN and SYDVKM. The CDR3 has 15 amino acids. V shed 6 bases and J shed 2 bases, with 13 bases lying between them. The CDR3, as DNA: TGTGCCAGCAGCCCCGCCGGATCGACTAATGAAAAACTGTTTTTT. It translates to CASSPAGSTNEKLFF.

A word on this clone: With a far larger clone one base away, a read error is the likely cause. The rearrangement links TRBV7-9 to TRBJ1-1; 8 nucleotides align to TRBD1. The CDR3 loop spans 13 amino acids. V shed 3 bases, J shed 4 bases, and the junction held 1 base outside the gene matches. The germline V gene has CDR1 SEHNR and CDR2 FQNEAQ (reference sequence). The CDR3 loop is CASSFDRGTEAFF. CDR3 coding DNA: TGTGCCAGCAGCTTTGACAGGGGCACTGAAGCTTTCTTT.

This chain uses TRBV2 with TRBJ2-5; 8 nucleotides align to TRBD2. J lost 0 bases, V lost 7 bases, and 19 bases had no gene match. CDR3 length: 19 amino acids. Germline V gene lookup returns CDR1 SNHLY and CDR2 FYNNEI. CDR3 nucleotide sequence: TGTGCCAGCATTCACGCACAAGGACTAGCCGACGGGGACCAAGAGACCCAGTACTTC. The encoded protein is CASIHAQGLADGDQETQYF.

J is TRBJ2-1 and V is TRBV6-4, with 7 nucleotides matching TRBD1. CDR3 length: 16 residues. J gave up 0 bases and V 3 bases, and 5 bases lay outside the gene matches. Germline CDR1 reads MRHNA; CDR2 reads SNTAGT. The CDR3 bases are TGTGCCAGCAGTGAAGAATGGGACAGCTCCTACAATGAGCAGTTCTTC. Translating it yields CASSEEWDSSYNEQFF.

As concerns this clone: This may stem from a read error, because a much larger clone lies one nucleotide away. J is TRBJ2-3 and V is TRBV7-6, with D uncertain. CDR1 is SGHVS and CDR2 is FNYEAQ in the germline V gene. V was cut by 3 bases and J by 6 bases, with 4 bases left in between. CDR3 length: 11 amino acids. The CDR3 nucleotides are TGTGCCAGCAGCTTTGGGGATACGCAGTATTTT. Protein product: CASSFGDTQYF. Based on the CDR3 plus reference TRBV7-6 and TRBJ2-3, the full variable domain is GAGVSQSPRYKVTKRGQDVALRCDPISGHVSLYWYRQALGQGPEFLTYFNYEAQQDKSGLPNDRFSAERPEGSISTLTIQRTEQRDSAMYRCASSFGDTQYFGPGTRLTVL.

This chain links TRBV10-2 with TRBJ2-1, with D perhaps TRBD1 (5 bases). The germline gives CDR1 WSHSY, CDR2 SAAADI. CDR3 length: 16 amino acids. Trimming took 0 bases from V and 9 from J, leaving 18 bases between them. The chain's CDR3 is CASSESRPGSVIEQFF. CDR3 DNA: TGCGCCAGCAGTGAGTCGAGGCCAGGGTCGGTGATTGAGCAGTTCTTC.

The chain is built from TRBV25-1 and TRBJ2-1; the D is unclear. The V end lost 6 bases, the J end lost 10 bases, and 13 bases lay between the germline ends. The CDR3 is made up of 12 amino acids. Germline assignment: CDR1 MGHDK and CDR2 SYGVNS. The CDR3 region is CASRGLSREQFF. The DNA of the CDR3 is TGTGCCAGCAGAGGTTTATCGCGGGAGCAGTTCTTC.

This rearrangement joins TRBV27 to TRBJ1-1; the D is unclear. The V end lost 10 bases, the J end lost 0 bases, and 15 bases lay between the germline ends. Germline V gives CDR1 MNHEY, CDR2 SMNVEV (reference sequence). The CDR3 runs 14 residues. This CDR3 is CATLGRGMNTEAFF. Here the CDR3 DNA reads TGTGCCACCCTAGGGAGAGGGATGAACACTGAAGCTTTCTTT.

A few counts support this clone. The chain is built from TRBV30 and TRBJ1-1; D ambiguous. The V end lost 3 bases, the J end lost 0 bases, and 20 bases lay between the germline ends. This CDR3 is built from 17 residues. CDR1 and CDR2 (germline): GTSNPN, SVGIG (reference sequence). CDR3 residues: CAWSAQLTRGMNTEAFF. The CDR3 bases are TGTGCCTGGAGCGCCCAGCTAACTCGGGGAATGAACACTGAAGCTTTCTTT.

The V gene is TRBV19, the J gene TRBJ2-6; 12 positions agree with TRBD2. Germline CDR1 reads LNHDA; CDR2 reads SQIVND (reference sequence). V dropped 5 bases and J dropped 2; count of bases not matched to a gene: 10. The CDR3 contains 19 residues. The chain's CDR3 is CASSSFGLAGSTGANVLTF. The CDR3 region has the DNA TGTGCCAGTAGTTCCTTTGGACTAGCGGGATCTACTGGGGCCAACGTCCTGACTTTC. Together with reference TRBV19 and TRBJ2-6, the CDR3 gives the full variable domain: DGGITQSPKYLFRKEGQNVTLSCEQNLNHDAMYWYRQDPGQGLRLIYYSQIVNDFQKGDIAEGYSVSREKKESFPLTVTSAQKNPTAFYLCASSSFGLAGSTGANVLTFGAGSRLTVL.

V gene TRBV29-1 combines with J gene TRBJ2-5; a possible D gene is TRBD2 (6 bases). The CDR3 spans 15 residues. Per the germline V gene, CDR1 is SQVTM and CDR2 is ANQGSEA. Between the trimmed V and J ends, which lost 5 bases and 2 bases, there was a span of 18 bases. DNA for the CDR3: TGCAGCGTTCAGGAGGGCCTAGCACCGCAAGAGACCCAGTACTTC. It is translated as CSVQEGLAPQETQYF.

This clone turned up a few times. This chain connects TRBV28 to TRBJ1-2, with no clear D. Germline CDR1 and CDR2: MDHEN and SYDVKM. CDR3 length: 12 residues. The V end lost 6 bases, the J end lost 10 bases, and 15 bases lay between the germline ends. The CDR3 spells CASSRQASSYTF. The CDR3 nucleotides read TGTGCCAGCAGCCGGCAGGCCTCTTCCTACACCTTC.

The sample holds a few counts of this clone. V and J are TRBV5-1 and TRBJ1-6; 9 bases map to TRBD1. The ends lost 0 bases at V and 7 bases at J; junction bases unmatched: 2. The length of the CDR3 is 15 residues. The V gene's germline CDR1 is SGHRS and CDR2 YFSETQ. For the CDR3, the DNA is TGCGCCAGCAGCTTGGGGACAGGGGAGAATTCACCCCTCCACTTT. Protein product: CASSLGTGENSPLHF.

To note about this clone: One junction end disagrees with the germline gene, perhaps due to a read error. The gene calls are TRBV5-3 and TRBJ1-6; a weak D match, TRBD1 (6 bases). TRBV5-3 is identified as an open reading frame with a role that is uncertain. The CDR3 contains 14 residues. In DNA form, the CDR3 reads TGTGCCAGCAGCTTCAGGGGTCGGAATTCACCCCTCCACTTT. Translated: CASSFRGRNSPLHF.